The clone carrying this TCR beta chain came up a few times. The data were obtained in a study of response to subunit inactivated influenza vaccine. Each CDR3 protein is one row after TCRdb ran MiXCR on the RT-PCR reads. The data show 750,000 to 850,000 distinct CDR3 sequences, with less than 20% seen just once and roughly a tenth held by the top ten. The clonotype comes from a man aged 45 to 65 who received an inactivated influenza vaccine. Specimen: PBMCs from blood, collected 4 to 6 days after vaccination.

CDR3 residues: CASSVFGQGYSYEQYF. Here the CDR3 DNA reads TGCGCCAGCAGCGTCTTTGGACAGGGTTACTCCTACGAGCAGTACTTC. The gene calls are TRBV5-1 and TRBJ2-7; TRBD1 matches 8 bases. The germline gives CDR1 SGHRS, CDR2 YFSETQ. After removal of 4 bases from V and 0 bases from J, the junction contained 9 bases not matched to a gene. CDR3 length: 16 amino acids.